The 15 T cell receptor beta chains below were found in one sample sequenced in a study of shared clonotypes between healthy human individuals. CD45RO-negative cells were positively selected for CCR7, leaving out terminally differentiated effector memory CD45RA+ cells. Method: immunoSEQ multiplex PCR; TCRdb's copy keeps in-frame clones and lacks some. The table has around 2.1 million clones, approximately 94% seen once. Input material: naive CD8+ T cells from PBMCs. These receptors came from a man younger than 35 in good health. Some clones in this sample may be carry-over from other donors' samples.

V is TRBV13 and J is TRBJ1-1; TRBD1 agrees at 8 bases. The CDR3 runs 17 residues. With V trimmed by 4 bases and J by 2 bases, 12 bases remained unmatched. Germline CDR1 and CDR2: PRHDT and FYEKMQ (reference sequence). The CDR3 spells CASSSDRGGGVNTEAFF. CDR3 DNA: TGTGCCAGCAGCTCAGACAGGGGCGGTGGGGTAAACACTGAAGCTTTCTTT.

The chain joins TRBV27 to TRBJ1-4, with no clear D. CDR1 and CDR2 (germline): MNHEY, SMNVEV (reference sequence). Trimming removed 3 bases at V and 5 bases at J, with 10 bases between. CDR3 length equals 14 residues. CDR3 coding DNA: TGTGCCAGCAGTTTCAAGGTCGGCAATGAAAAACTGTTTTTT. Translating it yields CASSFKVGNEKLFF.

This chain links TRBV4-1 with TRBJ2-7; D is possibly TRBD2 (6 bases). The CDR3 runs 17 residues. Germline V gene sequence: CDR1 MGHRA, CDR2 YSYEKL. V was cut by 1 base and J by 0 bases, with 16 bases left in between. CDR3 residues: CASSQGRGTPSSYEQYF. Here the CDR3 DNA reads TGCGCCAGCAGCCAAGGCCGCGGGACTCCGAGCTCCTACGAGCAGTACTTC.

This clone has just one count. The chain couples TRBV30 to TRBJ1-2, with 8 bases identical to TRBD1. The germline V gene has CDR1 GTSNPN and CDR2 SVGIG (reference sequence). The V gene end was trimmed by 0 bases and the J gene end by 5 bases; junction bases not matched to a gene: 8. The CDR3 is 15 amino acids. CDR3 sequence: CAWSVGTGQRYGYTF. Written as DNA, the CDR3 is TGTGCCTGGAGTGTTGGGACAGGTCAGAGATATGGCTACACCTTC.

The V gene is TRBV20-1, the J gene TRBJ2-7; D is ambiguous. CDR1 and CDR2 from the germline V gene are DFQATT and SNEGSKA (reference sequence). This CDR3 is built from 11 residues. V lost 2 bases to trimming and J lost 3 bases, with 5 bases between them. CDR3 amino acids: CSARQDYEQYF. The CDR3 DNA is TGCAGTGCTAGACAGGACTACGAGCAGTACTTC.

The chain couples TRBV14 to TRBJ2-7; 14 nucleotides agree with TRBD2. V shed 2 bases and J 9 bases; nucleotides not matched to a gene: 6. From germline, CDR1 is SGHDN and CDR2 FVKESK. The CDR3 totals 15 residues. CDR3 region: CASSQRGTSGRWQYF. CDR3 nucleotides: TGTGCCAGCAGCCAAAGGGGGACTAGCGGGAGATGGCAGTACTTC.

The chain employs TRBV18 and TRBJ2-5; a weak D match, TRBD1 (8 bases). The CDR3 extends over 16 amino acids. V was pared by 3 bases and J by 3 bases, with 17 bases between. The germline CDR1 and CDR2 sequences are KGHSH and LQKENI. The CDR3 is CASSPRTGRGEETQYF. The CDR3 DNA sequence: TGTGCCAGCTCACCGCGGACAGGGAGGGGAGAAGAGACCCAGTACTTC.

This sequence joins TRBV18 and TRBJ2-5; 9 nucleotides agree with TRBD2. Per the germline V gene, CDR1 is KGHSH and CDR2 is LQKENI. CDR3 length equals 19 residues. J gave up 3 bases and V 3 bases, and 17 bases lay outside the gene matches. Written as DNA, the CDR3 is TGTGCCAGCTCACCTAGGTCTAGCGGGGACATCGTCGGGGAAGAGACCCAGTACTTC. It is translated as CASSPRSSGDIVGEETQYF.

Note on this clone: This same CDR3 is encoded by further DNA sequences in the sample. This sequence joins TRBV27 and TRBJ1-1, with D unresolved. The germline gives CDR1 MNHEY, CDR2 SMNVEV (reference sequence). V was clipped by 1 base and J by 4 bases, with 10 bases between them. The CDR3 loop spans 14 amino acids. CDR3 amino acids: CASSLLGRGTEAFF. CDR3 DNA: TGTGCCAGCAGTTTATTAGGGCGGGGCACTGAAGCTTTCTTT.

The chain joins TRBV11-1 to TRBJ2-7, with TRBD2 as a possible D gene (6 bases). Germline CDR1 and CDR2: SGHAT and FQDESV (reference sequence). The CDR3 spans 16 residues. V was pared by 0 bases and J by 0 bases, with 12 bases between. CDR3 amino acids: CASSLAEGPSSYEQYF. As DNA, the CDR3 is TGTGCCAGCAGCTTAGCGGAGGGGCCAAGCTCCTACGAGCAGTACTTC.

The chain recombines TRBV7-8 with TRBJ2-2; D is uncertain. The CDR3 contains 13 residues. Trimming took 5 bases from V and 3 from J, leaving 7 bases between them. Germline V gene lookup returns CDR1 SGHVS and CDR2 FQNEAQ. The CDR3 nucleotides read TGTGCCAGCAGCGCCGACTACACCGGGGAGCTGTTTTTT. Residues: CASSADYTGELFF.

J is TRBJ2-1 and V is TRBV7-3; D possibly matches TRBD1 or TRBD2 (7 bases each). This CDR3 contains 16 residues. CDR1 and CDR2 from the germline V gene are SGHTA and FQGTGA. With 0 bases removed from V and 2 bases from J, the gap between germline ends came to 11 bases. CDR3 nucleotide sequence: TGTGCCAGCAGCTTAACCCAGGGGGGGACCTACAATGAGCAGTTCTTC. It codes for CASSLTQGGTYNEQFF.

In this sample, this clone turned up a few times. The CDR3 region has the DNA TGTGCCAGACGCGGGAAGTACGAGCAGTACTTC. It specifies CARRGKYEQYF. V and J are TRBV7-9 and TRBJ2-7; TRBD2 is a possible D gene (6 bases). CDR3 size: 11 residues. CDR1 and CDR2 from the germline V gene are SEHNR and FQNEAQ (reference sequence). V was trimmed by 9 bases and J by 4 bases, leaving 10 bases between them.

This chain uses TRBV19 with TRBJ1-5; a weak D match, TRBD1 (5 bases). Trimming removed 5 bases at V and 0 bases at J, with 17 bases between. Looked up from germline, CDR1 is LNHDA and CDR2 is SQIVND (reference sequence). This CDR3 is 17 amino acids long. CDR3 in amino acids: CASSFQSQVSSNQPQHF. For the CDR3, the DNA is TGTGCCAGTAGTTTCCAATCACAGGTTTCTAGCAATCAGCCCCAGCATTTT.

This clone was recorded once. This rearrangement joins TRBV7-9 to TRBJ2-6; 12 nucleotides line up with TRBD1. CDR3 length equals 19 residues. The trim removed 4 bases at V and 2 bases at J, leaving 9 bases unmatched. CDR1 is SEHNR and CDR2 is FQNEAQ in the germline V gene (reference sequence). The CDR3 loop reads CASSWGQGAIAAGANVLTF. The CDR3 bases are TGTGCCAGCAGCTGGGGACAGGGGGCCATAGCAGCTGGGGCCAACGTCCTGACTTTC.